There are many counts of the clone carrying this T cell receptor (beta chain). The antigen is unknown. TCRdb called the 5' RACE reads again in MiXCR, with one record for every CDR3 protein. Among 81,000 or so distinct CDR3 sequences listed, approximately 8% were seen once. The starting material, unfractionated whole blood, was used for total RNA extraction. This record belongs to a study of human T cells and chemical hapten exposure. Study context: Variability of per-sample TCR yields stemmed mainly from small differences in pooled library volume. Study-wide results and limits: No alteration of TCRs above 1 in 1000 frequency was seen with DPC sensitization.

J lost 6 bases, V lost 4 bases, and 5 bases had no gene match. This CDR3 region has 14 residues. Germline-derived CDR1 and CDR2 are GTSNPN and SVGIG (reference sequence). This chain joins TRBV30 and TRBJ2-3; TRBD2 aligns across 12 bases. The sequence was collected from a male donor in good health. DNA of the CDR3: TGTGCCTGGAACCTAGCGGGAGGGCTCGATACGCAGTATTTT. Translated, it gives CAWNLAGGLDTQYF.